This TCR beta chain derives from a study of Ad26.COV2.S vaccination and SARS-CoV-2 variants. Study at large: Intramuscular Ad26.COV2.S at 5x10^10 or 1x10^11 viral particles.

Some clones are missing from TCRdb's copy, which holds only in-frame ones; the method was immunoSEQ multiplex PCR. The data show approximately 350,000 clones, approximately 83% seen once. Findings and caveats of the study: Possible underestimation of total T cell responses by the TCR breadth and depth analyses was noted. The study found higher spike-specific TCR breadth in vaccine than placebo recipients.

Treatment in this sample: approximately 18 received Ad26.COV2.S at low or high dose, single or two shots; roughly five received placebo; per-sample allocation not given. Samples analyzed were those drawn on day 63 after the first vaccine or placebo injection. Boston supplied an adult donor aged 18-55 years. Regarding this clone: The target antigen is unknown.

CDR1 and CDR2 (germline): KGHSH, LQKENI. The ends lost 5 bases at V and 5 bases at J; junction bases unmatched: 6. CDR3 length: 14 residues. The chain carries TRBV18 and TRBJ1-2; 9 nucleotides match TRBD1. The sequence derives from a person aged 18 to 65 who received the Ad26.COV2.S COVID-19 vaccine or a placebo. This specimen was peripheral blood, taken in a trial of Ad26.COV2.S vaccine versus placebo. As DNA, the CDR3 is TGTGCCAGCTCAACACAGGGGGCCGGGTATGGCTACACCTTC. Translating gives CASSTQGAGYGYTF.